The 2 T cell receptor beta chains below were found in one sample sequenced in a study of T cell repertoires in aging, cancer and after chemotherapy. Multiplex touch-down PCR with TRB-A/B primers amplified rearranged V-D-J TRB sequences. MiXCR was run by TCRdb on the multiplex PCR reads, yielding one entry per CDR3 protein. The table has over 1,500 distinct CDR3 sequences, about a quarter seen once. The template was genomic DNA from peripheral blood, not RNA. Sequenced: blood. The receptors originated from a human donor with a solid tumor.

This clonotype is termed medium-sized (0.01 to 0.1%). The chain has TRBV18 and TRBJ1-1; TRBD1 is a possible D gene (6 bases). The germline gives CDR1 KGHSH, CDR2 LQKENI. This CDR3 contains 15 residues. Trimming removed 2 bases from V and 3 bases from J, with 13 bases in between. DNA of the CDR3: TGTGCCAGCTCACCAAACACAGGGTTGGACACTGAAGCTTTCTTT. This codes for CASSPNTGLDTEAFF.

This clonotype is labeled as medium-sized (0.01 to 0.1%). The rearrangement joins TRBV20-1 to TRBJ1-2; a weak D match, TRBD1 (6 bases). CDR1 and CDR2 (germline): DFQATT, SNEGSKA (reference sequence). The CDR3 covers 13 residues. V shed 3 bases and J shed 7 bases, with 15 bases lying between them. In DNA form, the CDR3 reads TGCAGTGCTAGGGTCCTACAGGGAGGTGGCTACACCTTC. Translated, it gives CSARVLQGGGYTF.